This T cell receptor beta chain originates from a study of T cell repertoires in cytomegalovirus infection (dated by TCRdb to the late 2010s). Concerning the study at large: Because public TCR beta signatures pointed to carriage of CMV infection together with the matching HLA type, the HLA type of each donor mattered for the analysis.

Sequencing was carried out with an Illumina HiSeq 1500. TCRdb reanalyzed the raw reads on its own, using fastp at Q25 for trimming and MiXCR for clone calling, and kept in-frame beta chains. Every CDR3 protein is listed once, alongside the most common genes and DNA of its rows. The sample contains more than 400,000 distinct CDR3 sequences, around 27% of them found a single time. Jointly, the top ten make up under 15% of the sample. Overall study outcomes, separate from this receptor: In the ex vivo response, HLA-C-restricted CMV-specific TCR beta clonotypes were dominant, and in two of eight donors the single most frequent clonotype came from this HLA-C-restricted group. Carriers of CMV infection plus the relevant HLA type were discriminated by the cumulative frequency of public TCR beta family members in the study cohort and in an independent roughly 340-donor cohort.

CDR1 and CDR2 are read off the germline V gene as MGHRA and YSYEKL. Trimmed from V: 2 bases; trimmed from J: 3 bases; junction bases lacking a gene match: 5. Inclusive of the bounding cysteine and phenylalanine, the CDR3 is 15 residues long. The retained sequence is limited to the CDR3, 45 bases, with the frame set at the first base. On this clonotype: There is no known antigen for this receptor. No qualities accompany the bases; no much larger clone lies one base away.

Here the chain combines TRBV4-1 and TRBJ2-7; 9 nucleotides in the junction match TRBD1. The source material was PBMCs. The sequence was collected from a human donor in good health (CMV status not recorded). Some clones in this sample may be carry-over from other donors' samples. The sequenced DNA: TGCGCCAGCAGCCAAAGGGACAGGGTTAGCTACGAGCAGTACTTC. Translated, this is CASSQRDRVSYEQYF.